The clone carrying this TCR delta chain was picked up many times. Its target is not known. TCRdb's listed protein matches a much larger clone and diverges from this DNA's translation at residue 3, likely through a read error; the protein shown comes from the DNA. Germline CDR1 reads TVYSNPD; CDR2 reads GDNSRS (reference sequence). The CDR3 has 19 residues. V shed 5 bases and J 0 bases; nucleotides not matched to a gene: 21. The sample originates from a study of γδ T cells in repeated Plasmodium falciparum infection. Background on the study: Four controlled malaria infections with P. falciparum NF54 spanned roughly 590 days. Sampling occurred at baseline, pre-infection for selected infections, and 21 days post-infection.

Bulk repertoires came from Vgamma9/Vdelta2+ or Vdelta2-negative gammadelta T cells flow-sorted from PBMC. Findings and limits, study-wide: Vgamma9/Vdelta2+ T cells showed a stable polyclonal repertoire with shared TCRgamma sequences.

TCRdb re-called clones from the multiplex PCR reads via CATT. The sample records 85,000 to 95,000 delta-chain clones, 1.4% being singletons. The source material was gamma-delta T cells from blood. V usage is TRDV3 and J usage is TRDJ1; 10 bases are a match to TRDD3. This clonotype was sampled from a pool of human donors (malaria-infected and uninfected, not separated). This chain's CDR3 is CALKGPLWGILAYTDKLIF. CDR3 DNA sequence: TGTGCCCTTAAAGGTCCTCTTTGGGGGATACTGGCGTACACCGATAAACTCATCTTT.